This TCR beta chain was profiled in a study of OX40 agonist ivuxolimab in advanced cancers. Study context: In three patients, partial responses were observed, one with hepatocellular carcinoma and two with cutaneous melanoma.

Whole-study results and caveats: Averaged across samples, CD8+ T cells carried more expanded clones than CD4+ did.

This CDR3 is built from 15 residues. V lost 2 bases and J 5 bases, leaving 12 bases between the germline ends. Germline values: CDR1 MDHEN, CDR2 SYDVKM. Only in-frame clones appear in the TCRdb table, and some are missing; sequencing was by immunoSEQ multiplex PCR. The top ten clones hold roughly 0.58% of a sample with 65,000 to 90,000 clones, 85% of them seen once. Concerning this clone: Its target is unknown.

This specimen was CD4+ or CD8+ T cells sorted from blood, taken in a trial of the OX40 agonist ivuxolimab. The gene calls are TRBV28 and TRBJ2-2; D ambiguous. The TCR originated in an adult with an advanced solid tumor such as melanoma, head and neck, liver or kidney cancer. The CDR3 loop reads CASSLARPGTGELFF. CDR3 coding DNA: TGTGCCAGCAGTTTAGCCCGTCCAGGAACCGGGGAGCTGTTTTTT.